This TCR beta chain was captured by sequencing in a study of blood T cell repertoires in COVID-19. On the study more broadly: PBMCs, B-cell-depleted T cells, or T cells were the source of the cDNA or gDNA that made up the material.

Trimming left V 6 bases short and J 3 bases short, with 11 bases between. This CDR3 spans 12 amino acids. Germline assignment: CDR1 SQVTM and CDR2 ANQGSEA. Only one count was recorded for this clone. Per the original data handling: From reference gene primer amplification, estimates of nucleated cell counts were derived. Profiling relied on immunoSEQ multiplex PCR, and the TCRdb table lists in-frame clones only, not all of them. D and trimming were read from the DNA, whereas the V and J calls and clone size are those reported in that table. The table shows some 90,000 clones, with 75% to 90% occurring only once.

The chain uses TRBV29-1 and TRBJ1-1, with D possibly matching TRBD1 (6 bases). This sequence originates from a human donor in a cohort sampled during active COVID-19. Source material: peripheral blood. The CDR3 is CSVTGYDTEAFF. CDR3 nucleotide sequence: TGCAGCGTGACAGGTTACGACACTGAAGCTTTCTTT.